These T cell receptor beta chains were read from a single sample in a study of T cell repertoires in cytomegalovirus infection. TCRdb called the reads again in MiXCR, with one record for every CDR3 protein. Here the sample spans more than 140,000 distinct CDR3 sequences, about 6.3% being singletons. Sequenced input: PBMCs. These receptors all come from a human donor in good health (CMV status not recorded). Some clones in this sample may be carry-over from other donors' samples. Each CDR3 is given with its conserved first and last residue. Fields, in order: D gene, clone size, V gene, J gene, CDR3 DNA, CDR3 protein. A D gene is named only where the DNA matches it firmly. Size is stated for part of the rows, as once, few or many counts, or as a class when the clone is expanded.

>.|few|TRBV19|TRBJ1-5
TGTGCCAGTAGTGCCCCCCCGGTTCAGCCCCAGCATTTT
CASSAPPVQPQHF
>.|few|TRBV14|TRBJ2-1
TGTGCCAGCCGGGACGCCAGTTTTAGCTCCTACAATGAGCAGTTCTTC
CASRDASFSSYNEQFF
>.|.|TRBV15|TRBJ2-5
TGTGCCACCAGCAGAGATTGGACGCAAGAGACCCAGTACTTC
CATSRDWTQETQYF
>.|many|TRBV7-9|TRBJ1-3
TGTGCCAGCAGCTTAGCGTCTGCCTCTGGAAACACCATATATTTT
CASSLASASGNTIYF
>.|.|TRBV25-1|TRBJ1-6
TGTGCCAGCGTAGGTTCCGGGACGGAGAAATCACCCCTCCACTTT
CASVGSGTEKSPLHF
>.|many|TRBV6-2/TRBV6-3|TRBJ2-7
TGTGCCAGCAGTTTCCTGGGACTTGGAGGCGCTGCCGAGCAGTACTTC
CASSFLGLGGAAEQYF
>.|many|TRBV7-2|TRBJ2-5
TGTGCCAGCAGCTTCGCCAAGTGGGGGGGCCCTCCAAGCACCCAGTACTTC
CASSFAKWGGPPSTQYF
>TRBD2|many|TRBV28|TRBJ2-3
TGTGCCAGCAGCGTAGCGGGGAGCGGCACAGATACGCAGTATTTT
CASSVAGSGTDTQYF
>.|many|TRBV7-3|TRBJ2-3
TGTGCCAGCAGCTTAAATGGCGGGGACAACACAGATACGCAGTATTTT
CASSLNGGDNTDTQYF
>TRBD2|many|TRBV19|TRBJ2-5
TGTGCCAGTAGTAGGACTAGCGGGGGGCAGAAGACCCAGTACTTC
CASSRTSGGQKTQYF
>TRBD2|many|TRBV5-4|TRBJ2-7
TGTGCCAGCAGCTTGGTTTCCCAGCGGGGGTTGGGGCACGAGCAGTACTTC
CASSLVSQRGLGHEQYF
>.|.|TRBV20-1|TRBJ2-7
TGCAGTGCCTGGGACTCCAATGAGCAGTACTTC
CSAWDSNEQYF
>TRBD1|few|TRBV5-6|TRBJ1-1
TGTGCCAGCAGCTTGGTCCAGGGGGACACTGAAGCTTTCTTT
CASSLVQGDTEAFF
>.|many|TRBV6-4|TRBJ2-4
TGTGCCAGCGGTCAGGGGAGGTCAAGGGCCAAAAACATTCAGTACTTC
CASGQGRSRAKNIQYF
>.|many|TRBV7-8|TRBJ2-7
TGTGCCAGCAGCTTGGGTGTTAGCAGGGATCCTTACGAGCAGTACTTC
CASSLGVSRDPYEQYF
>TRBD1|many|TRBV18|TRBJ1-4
TGTGCCAGCTGCGGGACAGGGAATGAAAAACTGTTTTTT
CASCGTGNEKLFF
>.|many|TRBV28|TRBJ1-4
TGTGCCAGCAGTTTGAGCCGTCCGGGAATGAATGAAAAACTGTTTTTT
CASSLSRPGMNEKLFF
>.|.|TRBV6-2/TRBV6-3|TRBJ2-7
TGTGCCAGCAGTTACTCGCAGGCATCCCGGGAGCAGTACTTC
CASSYSQASREQYF
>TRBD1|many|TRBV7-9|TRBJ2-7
TGTGCCAGCAGCTTTGGACAGGGGGTTTCCTACGAGCAGTACTTC
CASSFGQGVSYEQYF
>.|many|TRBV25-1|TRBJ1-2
TGTGCCAGCAGCTCACAGGGCAACTATGGCTACACCTTC
CASSSQGNYGYTF
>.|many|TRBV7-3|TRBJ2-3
TGTGCCAGCAGCTCGGGACATCGCACAGATACGCAGTATTTT
CASSSGHRTDTQYF
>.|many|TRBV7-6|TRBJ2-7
TGTGCCAGCAGCTTCAGGGTAGGGTACGAGCAGTACTTC
CASSFRVGYEQYF
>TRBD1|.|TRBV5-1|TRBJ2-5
TGCGCCAGCAGCGCCGGTGACAGGGGCCCACGGACCCAGTACTTC
CASSAGDRGPRTQYF
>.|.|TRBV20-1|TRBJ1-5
TGCAGTGCTAGAGATAGGGGTTTTCAGCCCCAGCATTTT
CSARDRGFQPQHF
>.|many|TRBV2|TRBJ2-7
TGTGCCAGCAGTGAACGGGGATTCTACGAGCAGTACTTC
CASSERGFYEQYF
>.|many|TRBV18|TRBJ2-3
TGTGCCAGCTCACCACCGAACGCAGATACGCAGTATTTT
CASSPPNADTQYF
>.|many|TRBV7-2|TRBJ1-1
TGTGCCAGCAGCACACTAGGACTGGCAACTGAAGCTTTCTTT
CASSTLGLATEAFF
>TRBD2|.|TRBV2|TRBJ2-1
TGTGCCAGCAGTGAAGCGCCGGGACTAGCGGGTTACAATGAGCAGTTCTTC
CASSEAPGLAGYNEQFF
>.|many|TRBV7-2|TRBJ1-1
TGTGCCAGCAGCCCCGCCCGTAGAGCTTTCTTT
CASSPARRAFF
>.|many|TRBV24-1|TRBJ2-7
TGTGCCACCAGTGATCCGGGGAAATCCTACGAGCAGTACTTC
CATSDPGKSYEQYF
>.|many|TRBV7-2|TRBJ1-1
TGTGCCAGCAGCGCGGGGGGAGGAATGGTAGCTTTCTTT
CASSAGGGMVAFF
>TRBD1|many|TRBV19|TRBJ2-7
TGTGCCAGTAGTATCGCCGGGACAGGGTCGAGCGAGCAGTACTTC
CASSIAGTGSSEQYF
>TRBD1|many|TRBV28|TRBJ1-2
TGTGCCAGCAGTGGGACAGGGCATGGCTACACCTTC
CASSGTGHGYTF
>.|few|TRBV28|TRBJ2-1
TGTGCCAGCAGGGACGCTGGCTCGGTAGTCGATGAGCAGTTCTTC
CASRDAGSVVDEQFF
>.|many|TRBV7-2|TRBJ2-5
TGTGCCAGCAGCTTAGTGGGGGGACCCGAGGAGACCCAGTACTTC
CASSLVGGPEETQYF
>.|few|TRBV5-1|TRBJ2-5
TGCGCCAGCAGCCAGGGGAGCGGGGAGACCCAGTACTTC
CASSQGSGETQYF
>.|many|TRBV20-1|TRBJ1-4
TGCAGTGCTAGACGAGCAACTAATGAAAAACTGTTTTTT
CSARRATNEKLFF
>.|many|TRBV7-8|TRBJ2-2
TGTGCCAGCACTTCGTCCAGGGCAGGGCCGCTGTTTTTT
CASTSSRAGPLFF
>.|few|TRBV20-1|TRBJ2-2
TGCAGTGCTAGGGGCAGCGACACCGGGGAGCTGTTTTTT
CSARGSDTGELFF
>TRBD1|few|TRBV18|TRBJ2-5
TGTGCCAGCTCACAAGGGACAGGCAGCGAAGAGACCCAGTACTTC
CASSQGTGSEETQYF
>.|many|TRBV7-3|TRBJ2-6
TGTGCCAGCAGCGTAGCCCCAGGAGCTGGGGCCAACGTCCTGACTTTC
CASSVAPGAGANVLTF
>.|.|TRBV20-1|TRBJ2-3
TGCAGTGCTAGTTCGGGCAACACAGATACGCAGTATTTT
CSASSGNTDTQYF
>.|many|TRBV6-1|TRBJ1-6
TGTGCCAGCAGTGAGGGGGGCTTATATAATTCACCCCTCCACTTT
CASSEGGLYNSPLHF
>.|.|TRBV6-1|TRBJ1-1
TGTGCCAGCAGGCACCCCGGAGGCACTGAAGCTTTCTTT
CASRHPGGTEAFF
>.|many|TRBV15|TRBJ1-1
TGTGCCACCAGCAGAGACTCAACGGACGAAGCTTTCTTT
CATSRDSTDEAFF
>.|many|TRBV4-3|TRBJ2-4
TGCGCCAGCAGCCAGTCCAACATAGCCAAAAACATTCAGTACTTC
CASSQSNIAKNIQYF
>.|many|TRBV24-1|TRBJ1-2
TGTGCCACCAGTGATTATTGGAGAGACTATGGCTACACCTTC
CATSDYWRDYGYTF
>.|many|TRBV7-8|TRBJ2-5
TGTGCCAGCAGCTTAGGGGCACAGGGACCACGACGTCAAGAGACCCAGTACTTC
CASSLGAQGPRRQETQYF
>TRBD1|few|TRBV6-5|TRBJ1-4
TGTGCCAGCAGGGGACAGGCTGATAATGAAAAACTGTTTTTT
CASRGQADNEKLFF
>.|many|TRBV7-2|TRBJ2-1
TGTGCCAGCAGCCCCACGGGACTTCCAGACAATGAGCAGTTCTTC
CASSPTGLPDNEQFF
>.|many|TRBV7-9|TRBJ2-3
TGTGCCAGCAGCTTAGCGGCTAGAGCTGTGACAGATACGCAGTATTTT
CASSLAARAVTDTQYF
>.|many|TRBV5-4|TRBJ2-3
TGTGCCAGCAGCTTACCTCGCGGGGCGGACACAGATACGCAGTATTTT
CASSLPRGADTDTQYF
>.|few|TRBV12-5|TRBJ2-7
TGTGCTAGTGGTTTCCTCGGGGCCCCTCGCCGTACCTACGAGCAGTACTTC
CASGFLGAPRRTYEQYF
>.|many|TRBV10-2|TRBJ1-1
TGCGCCAGCAGGTTGGGGACGGCGAACACTGAAGCTTTCTTT
CASRLGTANTEAFF
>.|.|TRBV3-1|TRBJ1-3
TGTGCCAGCAGATCCTCGGGACAAAATGGAAACACCATATATTTT
CASRSSGQNGNTIYF
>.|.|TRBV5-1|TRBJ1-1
TGCGCCAGCAGCTTCACCAACACTGAAGCTTTCTTT
CASSFTNTEAFF
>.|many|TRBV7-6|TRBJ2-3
TGTGCCAGCAGCTTAGGACTAGGAGGGGATACGCAGTATTTT
CASSLGLGGDTQYF
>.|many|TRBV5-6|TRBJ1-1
TGTGCCAGCAGCTTGGTTGACAGTAGGGGGTACGGCACTGAAGCTTTCTTT
CASSLVDSRGYGTEAFF